This T cell receptor beta chain was profiled in a study of shared clonotypes between healthy human individuals. Findings and caveats of the study: An expected dependence of interdonor clonotype sharing on sequencing depth was noted.

Genomic DNA, for the unsorted samples, came from tens of millions of PBMCs. Study processing details: Filtering differed for immunoSEQ, which gave only junction sequences without quality scores. The data were produced by immunoSEQ multiplex PCR, yet TCRdb's version contains in-frame clones alone and is incomplete. V and J calls and clone size come straight from that table; D and trimming were deduced from the DNA. The table has around 510,000 clones, roughly 72% seen once. Note on this clone: As yet, its antigen is unknown.

The ends were cut back, 2 bases at V and 1 base at J, with 9 bases in the middle. The length of the CDR3 is 15 residues. Germline V lookup: CDR1 ENHRY, CDR2 SYGVKD. The clonotype was recovered from a woman between 35 and 50 years old in good health. Some clones in this sample may be carry-over from other donors' samples. The V gene is TRBV10-3, the J gene TRBJ1-5; possible D gene TRBD1, 6 bases. Sequencing used PBMCs. The CDR3 loop reads CAISEGTGSNQPQHF. The CDR3 coding sequence is TGTGCCATCAGTGAGGGTACAGGGAGCAATCAGCCCCAGCATTTT.